The present TCR beta chain was sequenced within a study of OX40 agonist ivuxolimab in advanced cancers. Across the whole study: People who had prior anti-PD-1, anti-PD-L1 or anti-CTLA-4 therapy could take part, and roughly 40% had some.

Trimming removed 0 bases at V and 2 bases at J, with 11 bases between. CDR1 KGHSH and CDR2 LQKENI come from the germline V gene. The CDR3 consists of 15 residues. The table came from immunoSEQ multiplex PCR; TCRdb's copy has only in-frame clones and leaves some out. The sample has approximately 18,000 clones, around 70% seen once. A remark on this clone: Its antigen is undetermined.

Study results and caveats: CD4+ T cells averaged fewer expanded clones than CD8+ T cells. Specificity for antigen went undetermined in the expanded peripheral T cells. Individuals who were partial responders at 0.1-3.0 mg/kg had clonal expansion that ranked among the lowest.

Source: CD4+ or CD8+ T cells sorted from blood, taken in a trial of the OX40 agonist ivuxolimab. The sequence was collected from an adult with an advanced solid tumor such as melanoma, head and neck, liver or kidney cancer. This sequence joins TRBV18 and TRBJ2-7; D not certain. CDR3 loop: CASSPPEQSPYEQYF. The CDR3 nucleotides are TGTGCCAGCTCACCACCGGAACAGTCCCCCTACGAGCAGTACTTC.